The following is a TCR beta chain sequence with its context. The CDR3 totals 17 residues. After removal of 3 bases from V and 5 bases from J, the junction contained 11 bases not matched to a gene. Germline loops: CDR1 KGHDR, CDR2 SFDVKD. In the original workflow: Estimation of nucleated cell counts relied on the amplification of reference gene primers. Repertoires were generated with immunoSEQ multiplex PCR, while TCRdb's copy carries only in-frame clones and drops some. V and J calls and clone size are as listed in that table; D and trimming were resolved from the DNA. Of about 220,000 clones listed, roughly 88% were seen once; the top ten hold about 8.9%. The data originate from a study of blood T cell repertoires in COVID-19. Study-level information: Some COVID-19 samples were acute and others convalescent; all came from the United States, Italy and Spain. T cells, B-cell-depleted T cells, or PBMCs provided the cDNA or gDNA that served as material.

The sample comprised peripheral blood. This TCR came from a man between 45 and 60 years old with active or convalescent COVID-19. The chain joins TRBV24-1 to TRBJ2-1; the match to TRBD2 covers 8 bases. The CDR3 here is CATSDNGRAGKDNEQFF. CDR3 nucleotide sequence: TGTGCCACCAGTGATAACGGGAGGGCCGGGAAGGACAATGAGCAGTTCTTC.